One and the same sample provided the 22 T cell receptor beta chains below, sequenced in a study of cytomegalovirus exposure and HLA in healthy donors. Both 60 Vbeta primers and 13 Jbeta primers went into the PCR. Generated by immunoSEQ multiplex PCR, the TCRdb table keeps only in-frame clones and is missing some. The table records roughly 170,000 clones, approximately 84% of them present only once. What was sequenced was PBMCs. The receptors here all came from a girl under 18 in good health and CMV-seropositive.

The V and J genes are TRBV18 and TRBJ2-5; 10 bases match TRBD1. From germline, CDR1 is KGHSH and CDR2 LQKENI. This CDR3 contains 16 residues. J lost 5 bases, V lost 4 bases, and 10 bases had no gene match. The CDR3 region is CASSLRPGTGEETQYF. CDR3 bases: TGTGCCAGCTCACTAAGGCCCGGGACAGGGGAGGAGACCCAGTACTTC.

This clone is a singleton in its sample. The V call is TRBV29-1, the J call TRBJ2-1; D gene ambiguous. V was clipped by 4 bases and J by 2 bases, with 9 bases between them. This CDR3 spans 13 amino acids. Germline lookup yields CDR1 SQVTM and CDR2 ANQGSEA. The DNA for the CDR3 is TGCAGCGTTGTACCAGTCACCTACAATGAGCAGTTCTTC. It translates to CSVVPVTYNEQFF.

The CDR3 region is CASSPGQGAGNTIYF. The DNA of the CDR3 is TGTGCCAGCAGCCCGGGACAGGGAGCTGGAAACACCATATATTTT. The rearrangement links TRBV6-5 to TRBJ1-3, with 9 nucleotides matching TRBD1. Germline V gene lookup returns CDR1 MNHEY and CDR2 SVGAGI. The length of the CDR3 is 15 residues. V lost 6 bases to trimming and J lost 2 bases; unmatched junction nucleotides: 5.

This clone was seen only a few times. The chain uses TRBV7-8 and TRBJ1-2, with D possibly TRBD1 on 6 matching bases. The V and J ends lost 3 bases and 2 bases respectively, with 10 bases between them. Germline CDR1 and CDR2: SGHVS and FQNEAQ. The CDR3 has 14 residues. In DNA, the CDR3 is TGTGCCAGCAGCTTTTTTGGGACAAACTATGGCTACACCTTC. It is translated as CASSFFGTNYGYTF.

This chain uses TRBV28 with TRBJ1-2, with D possibly TRBD1 on 6 matching bases. V lost 2 bases, J lost 4 bases, and 8 bases lay in between. The CDR3 is made up of 13 amino acids. Germline CDR1 reads MDHEN; CDR2 reads SYDVKM. In DNA form, the CDR3 reads TGTGCCAGCAGTTTAGACAGGTCCTATGGCTACACCTTC. It yields the protein CASSLDRSYGYTF.

CDR3 coding DNA: TGCGCCAGCAGCCACCGGGACAGGGTAAAAGAGACCCAGTACTTC. Amino acid sequence: CASSHRDRVKETQYF. V is TRBV5-1 and J is TRBJ2-5, with 9 positions matching TRBD1. V gave up 4 bases and J gave up 3 bases; unmatched junction bases: 7. The CDR3 extends over 15 amino acids. Germline CDR1 reads SGHRS; CDR2 reads YFSETQ.

The chain uses TRBV6-1 and TRBJ1-2; 8 nucleotides agree with TRBD1. Trimming took 8 bases from V and 10 from J; bases not matched to a gene: 15. Germline CDR1 MNHNS, CDR2 SASEGT. The CDR3 has 14 amino acids. The CDR3 sequence is CASEEQGGASTYTF. DNA of the CDR3: TGTGCCAGCGAAGAACAGGGGGGGGCTTCGACCTACACCTTC.

This clone was seen once. The chain carries TRBV7-9 and TRBJ2-7; the D gene is possibly TRBD1 (6 bases). From germline, CDR1 is SEHNR and CDR2 FQNEAQ (reference sequence). The CDR3 is 14 amino acids. The V end lost 0 bases, the J end lost 3 bases, and 9 bases lay between the germline ends. The CDR3 DNA reads as TGTGCCAGCAGCTTAGCAGTAGGGGGCTACGAGCAGTACTTC. Amino acids: CASSLAVGGYEQYF.

This chain uses TRBV4-1 with TRBJ2-7; TRBD1 matches at 8 bases. The V and J ends lost 1 base and 2 bases, in that order; junction bases with no gene match: 1. Germline CDR1 reads MGHRA; CDR2 reads YSYEKL. The CDR3 has 14 residues. CDR3 sequence (DNA): TGCGCCAGCAGCCAAGCGGGACAGGCCTACGAGCAGTACTTC. The encoded protein is CASSQAGQAYEQYF.

This clone was found once. V gene TRBV7-2 combines with J gene TRBJ1-4, with 8 nucleotides matching TRBD1. CDR1 is SGHTA, CDR2 FQGNSA, per germline. With 1 base clipped from V and 4 bases from J, the junction kept 5 bases outside the gene matches. The CDR3 extends over 16 amino acids. CDR3 sequence reads: CASSLEGTGNNEKLFF. DNA for the CDR3: TGTGCCAGCAGCTTAGAGGGGACAGGAAATAATGAAAAACTGTTTTTT.

This clone turned up a few times. This sequence joins TRBV7-8 and TRBJ1-2; 7 nucleotides match TRBD1. J lost 8 bases, V lost 5 bases, and 14 bases had no gene match. This CDR3 comprises 15 residues. Germline lookup yields CDR1 SGHVS and CDR2 FQNEAQ. The CDR3 reads CASSLIDRASVGYTF. CDR3 sequence (DNA): TGTGCCAGCAGCCTTATCGACAGGGCTTCAGTCGGCTACACCTTC. The full variable domain, in which reference TRBV7-8 and TRBJ1-2 provide the parts outside the CDR3, is GAGVSQSPRYKVAKRGQDVALRCDPISGHVSLFWYQQALGQGPEFLTYFQNEAQLDKSGLPSDRFFAERPEGSVSTLKIQRTQQEDSAVYLCASSLIDRASVGYTFGSGTRLTVV.

The chain joins TRBV7-9 to TRBJ1-5, with 8 bases lining up with TRBD1. The CDR3 consists of 15 residues. With 1 base clipped from V and 3 bases from J, the junction kept 2 bases outside the gene matches. CDR1 SEHNR and CDR2 FQNEAQ come from the germline V gene (reference sequence). The CDR3 sequence is CASSLEGQVNQPQHF. In DNA form, the CDR3 reads TGTGCCAGCAGCTTAGAGGGACAGGTCAATCAGCCCCAGCATTTT.

This clone was counted a single time. The CDR3 here is CASSPSAGGHYGYTF. CDR3 in DNA: TGTGCCAGCAGCCCTTCGGCTGGAGGGCACTATGGCTACACCTTC. The chain recombines TRBV7-2 with TRBJ1-2; D is unresolved. The germline V gene encodes CDR1 SGHTA and CDR2 FQGNSA. V shed 5 bases and J shed 3 bases, with 16 bases lying between them. This CDR3 is built from 15 residues.

The genes are TRBV5-1 and TRBJ1-2; 9 bases line up with TRBD1. Germline V lookup: CDR1 SGHRS, CDR2 YFSETQ. V dropped 2 bases and J dropped 6; count of bases not matched to a gene: 5. The CDR3 runs to 14 residues. The CDR3 spells CASSFETGGDGYTF. The CDR3 DNA sequence: TGCGCCAGCAGCTTCGAGACAGGGGGAGATGGCTACACCTTC.

The chain carries TRBV6-5 and TRBJ2-7; a possible D gene is TRBD1 (6 bases). Germline V CDR1 and CDR2: MNHEY, SVGAGI. The CDR3 is 15 amino acids. V was clipped by 0 bases and J by 12 bases, with 21 bases between them. CDR3 sequence reads: CASSYSKYGTNYLYF. The CDR3 nucleotides are TGTGCCAGCAGTTACTCGAAATACGGGACAAATTACCTGTACTTC.

The chain combines TRBV9 with TRBJ2-7; D possibly corresponds to TRBD2 (5 bases). Germline V lookup: CDR1 SGDLS, CDR2 YYNGEE. V gave up 0 bases and J gave up 5 bases, with 12 bases separating them. The CDR3 runs 14 residues. The DNA for the CDR3 is TGTGCCAGCAGCGTAGACGACCTGAGGGACGAGCAGTACTTC. Residues: CASSVDDLRDEQYF.

Details on this clone: Germline is not matched at one junction end, which may reflect a read error. The genes are TRBV5-1 and TRBJ2-4, with 8 bases matching TRBD1. From germline, CDR1 is SGHRS and CDR2 YFSETQ. This CDR3 comprises 14 residues. CDR3 DNA sequence: TGCGCCAGCAGCTTCTGGACAGGGTTAAACAGTCAGTACTTC. Amino acid sequence: CASSFWTGLNSQYF.

The chain carries TRBV4-1 and TRBJ1-1; TRBD1 matches at 7 bases. The CDR3 is 15 amino acids. Per the germline V gene, CDR1 is MGHRA and CDR2 is YSYEKL. Trimming removed 2 bases from V and 11 bases from J; junction bases left unmatched: 14. CDR3 region: CASSQINTGQDWAFF. The DNA of the CDR3 is TGCGCCAGCAGCCAAATCAACACCGGACAGGACTGGGCTTTCTTT.

This rearrangement joins TRBV5-6 to TRBJ1-4; D may be TRBD1 (6 bases). V lost 1 base, J lost 5 bases, and 9 bases lay in between. The germline V gene has CDR1 SGHDT and CDR2 YYEEEE. CDR3 length equals 14 residues. This CDR3 is CASSLQGLNEKLFF. DNA for the CDR3: TGTGCCAGCAGCTTGCAGGGGTTAAATGAAAAACTGTTTTTT.

This clone showed up just once. The J gene is TRBJ2-1, the V gene TRBV9, with 7 bases that match TRBD1. CDR1 is SGDLS, CDR2 YYNGEE, per germline. V lost 0 bases, J lost 9 bases, and 9 bases stayed unmatched. The CDR3 extends over 15 amino acids. The DNA of the CDR3 is TGTGCCAGCAGCGTAGTCAACAGGGGAATGAGTGAGCAGTTCTTC. Protein product: CASSVVNRGMSEQFF.

The V call is TRBV19, the J call TRBJ1-1; D is unclear. This CDR3 is 15 amino acids long. Germline V gene sequence: CDR1 LNHDA, CDR2 SQIVND (reference sequence). Trimming shortened V by 0 bases and J by 2 bases, and 10 bases separated the two germline ends. CDR3 region: CASSIDPGGNTEAFF. CDR3 nucleotide sequence: TGTGCCAGTAGTATAGATCCGGGAGGAAACACTGAAGCTTTCTTT.

This clone has just a few counts. The chain employs TRBV19 and TRBJ2-7; a weak D match, TRBD2 (6 bases). The CDR3 is made up of 15 amino acids. Trimming removed 8 bases at V and 1 base at J, with 18 bases between. Germline V gives CDR1 LNHDA, CDR2 SQIVND (reference sequence). The CDR3 region is CASARAFGGSYEQYF. In DNA, the CDR3 is TGTGCCAGTGCCCGTGCATTTGGGGGGTCCTACGAGCAGTACTTC.